A selection of T cell receptor beta chains follows, all from one sample in a study of cytomegalovirus exposure and HLA in healthy donors. Clones were sequenced by immunoSEQ multiplex PCR, and TCRdb holds only the in-frame ones, with some missing. The sample records about 150,000 clones, 75% to 85% being singletons. The sample consisted of PBMCs. The receptors here all came from a woman aged 45-60 years in good health and CMV-seropositive. Both conserved end residues are part of each CDR3. D genes are given only for firm matches. Clone size is shown for a subset of rows, as once, few, many or a class of expanded clone.

d_gene	v_gene	abundance	j_gene	CDR3nt	CDR3aa
-	TRBV12-5	-	TRBJ2-2	TGTGCTAGTGGTCCCCCTTGGCAGGGGATCGGCGGGGAGCTGTTTTTT	CASGPPWQGIGGELFF
-	TRBV5-1	-	TRBJ2-3	TGCGCCAGCAGCCCCCCGGACAGAACAGATACGCAGTATTTT	CASSPPDRTDTQYF
-	TRBV6-6	few	TRBJ2-7	TGTGCCAGCAGTTACGAACCGAGCTCCTACGAGCAGTACTTC	CASSYEPSSYEQYF
-	TRBV5-1	-	TRBJ2-5	TGCGCCAGCAGCTTTCAGGGGTCCCAAGAGACCCAGTACTTC	CASSFQGSQETQYF
TRBD2	TRBV11-2	-	TRBJ2-3	TGTGCCAGCAGCTTAGATCACCTAGCGGGGTTCACAGATACGCAGTATTTT	CASSLDHLAGFTDTQYF
TRBD1	TRBV7-6	once	TRBJ1-3	TGTGCCAGCAGCTCTTATTCCGGGACAGGGGTCGGAAACACCATATATTTT	CASSSYSGTGVGNTIYF
TRBD1	TRBV6-1	-	TRBJ1-1	TGTGCCAGCACTGGGACAGCTCTGAACACTGAAGCTTTCTTT	CASTGTALNTEAFF
TRBD1	TRBV7-9	-	TRBJ1-1	TGTGCCAGCAGCTCGTTCCGACAGGGGGTTACTGAAGCTTTCTTT	CASSSFRQGVTEAFF
TRBD2	TRBV9	-	TRBJ2-1	TGTGCCAGCAGCGTAGGGGTGGGACTAGGTTACAATGAGCAGTTCTTC	CASSVGVGLGYNEQFF
-	TRBV6-5	-	TRBJ1-5	TGTGCCAGCAGTACTTCTCTTAATCAGCCCCAGCATTTT	CASSTSLNQPQHF
TRBD1	TRBV6-1	once	TRBJ2-7	TGTGCCAGCAGTGTCGGGACAGGGATTTACGAGCAGTACTTC	CASSVGTGIYEQYF
TRBD1	TRBV19	-	TRBJ1-2	TGTGCCAGTAGTTCTACAGGGGGAAGTGGCTACACCTTC	CASSSTGGSGYTF
-	TRBV6-1	once	TRBJ1-5	TGTGCCAGCAGTGAAGGCGGGGGGGCACAGCCCCAGCATTTT	CASSEGGGAQPQHF
-	TRBV6-1	-	TRBJ2-7	TGTGCCAGCTCCCAGAGGTATTTGGGGCAGTACTTC	CASSQRYLGQYF
-	TRBV2	-	TRBJ1-1	TGTGCCAGCGGGCAGCCAAACTTCGAAGCTTTCTTT	CASGQPNFEAFF
-	TRBV5-6	-	TRBJ1-1	TGTGCCAGCAGCCGGGACACTTCGAACACTGAAGCTTTCTTT	CASSRDTSNTEAFF
-	TRBV10-3	-	TRBJ2-7	TGTGCCATCAGTGACGGGGGCGAGCAGTACTTC	CAISDGGEQYF
TRBD1	TRBV7-9	-	TRBJ1-1	TGTTCCAGCAGCTTCGACAGGGGCACTGAAGCTTTCTTT	CSSSFDRGTEAFF
TRBD1	TRBV5-6	medium-sized	TRBJ1-1	TGTGCCAGCAGTTCTACAGGGGGAGCTTTCTTT	CASSSTGGAFF
TRBD2	TRBV11-1	-	TRBJ2-2	TGTGCCAGCAGCTCGCGCGGGGGGGGAAGCTCTCACACCGGGGAGCTGTTTTTT	CASSSRGGGSSHTGELFF
TRBD2	TRBV2	-	TRBJ2-3	TGTGCCAGCAGACCGGCGGGGGGGGATACGCAGTATTTT	CASRPAGGDTQYF
-	TRBV5-4	few	TRBJ2-7	TGTGCCAGCAGTCGGGATGGGGGGGCCTTCTACTTC	CASSRDGGAFYF
TRBD1	TRBV5-1	-	TRBJ1-1	TGCGCCAGCACTTCGACAGGGAGGAACACTGAAGCTTTCTTT	CASTSTGRNTEAFF
TRBD1	TRBV18	-	TRBJ2-7	TGTGCCAGCTCGCCGTCGGACAGGCGCTCCTACGAGCAGTACTTC	CASSPSDRRSYEQYF
-	TRBV12-5	few	TRBJ1-1	TGTGCTAGTGGTTTGGACAGTAACACTGAAGCTTTCTTT	CASGLDSNTEAFF
-	TRBV19	once	TRBJ1-5	TGTGCCGACCATGCGGGGCGAGGCAATCAGCCCCAGCATTTT	CADHAGRGNQPQHF
-	TRBV6-1	-	TRBJ1-1	TGTGCCAGCAGTGAAGAAGGGGCAGTCACTGAAGCTTTCTTT	CASSEEGAVTEAFF
TRBD2	TRBV18	-	TRBJ2-3	TGTGCCAGCTCACCTCCGGGACTAGCTTTTTCCACAGATACGCAGTATTTT	CASSPPGLAFSTDTQYF
TRBD1	TRBV5-4	many	TRBJ2-1	TGTGCCAGCAGCTTGAGGCCAGGGGGCTACAATGAGCAGTTCTTC	CASSLRPGGYNEQFF
-	TRBV9	-	TRBJ2-3	TGTGCCAGCAGCGTAGTAACAGATACGCAGTATTTT	CASSVVTDTQYF
TRBD2	TRBV14	-	TRBJ2-1	TGTGCCAGCAGCCAACAACTAGCGGGGAAGGCCTACAATGAGCAGTTCTTC	CASSQQLAGKAYNEQFF
TRBD1	TRBV30	few	TRBJ1-4	TGTGCCTGGAGTGCGGGACAGGGAAATGAAAAACTGTTTTTT	CAWSAGQGNEKLFF
-	TRBV6-1	-	TRBJ2-7	TGTGCCAGCAATTCCGGGACACTCTCCTACGAGCAGTACTTC	CASNSGTLSYEQYF
TRBD1	TRBV30	-	TRBJ1-5	TGTGCCTGGCGCGGGACAGGTGGCCAGCCCCAGCATTTT	CAWRGTGGQPQHF
TRBD2	TRBV5-4	-	TRBJ2-7	TGTGCCAGCAGCTCCCGACTAGCGGGGGGCAGGTACGAGCAGTACTTC	CASSSRLAGGRYEQYF
-	TRBV11-3	-	TRBJ2-2	TGTGCCAGCAGCTCGACGGGGACTAACACCGGGGAGCTGTTTTTT	CASSSTGTNTGELFF
TRBD2	TRBV9	-	TRBJ2-3	TGTGCCAGCAGCGGTTGGGGGGGAGGCGATACGCAGTATTTT	CASSGWGGGDTQYF
TRBD1	TRBV7-6	-	TRBJ2-5	TGTGCCAGCAGCTTAGTGCAGGGGGCGGAGACCCAGTACTTC	CASSLVQGAETQYF
TRBD1	TRBV7-8	-	TRBJ1-6	TGTGCCAGCAGCCTCCAGGACAGGAGCTCCTATAATTCACCCCTCCACTTT	CASSLQDRSSYNSPLHF
-	TRBV27	once	TRBJ1-4	TGTGCCAGCAGTTTGGCTCCAACTAATGAAAAACTGTTTTTT	CASSLAPTNEKLFF
-	TRBV27	-	TRBJ1-2	TGTGCCAGCAGTCGGACAAGGAACTATGGCTACACCTTC	CASSRTRNYGYTF
-	TRBV7-9	-	TRBJ1-6	TGTGCCAGCAGCTTCACAGGGTCAGGGGATTCACCCCTCCACTTT	CASSFTGSGDSPLHF